Following are 9 T cell receptor beta chains from one sample sequenced in a study of cytomegalovirus exposure and HLA in healthy donors. Primers: 60 Vbeta forward and 13 Jbeta reverse. Produced via immunoSEQ multiplex PCR; TCRdb's table is partial and in-frame only. Of over 150,000 clones listed, 79% were seen once; the top ten hold approximately 8%. The sample comprised PBMCs. The receptors stem from a man aged 30 to 45 in good health and CMV-seropositive.

This chain connects TRBV11-2 to TRBJ2-7; 8 nucleotides line up with TRBD2. The CDR3 is 12 residues long. The V and J ends lost 4 bases and 6 bases, in that order; junction bases with no gene match: 2. Germline V gene data show CDR1 as SGHAT and CDR2 as FQNNGV. CDR3 amino acids: CASSSGGGEQYF. CDR3 nucleotide sequence: TGTGCCAGCAGCTCCGGGGGGGGCGAGCAGTACTTC.

The chain joins TRBV7-2 to TRBJ1-2, with 9 nucleotides matching TRBD1. V dropped 4 bases and J dropped 2; count of bases not matched to a gene: 2. This CDR3 has 14 residues. Per germline, CDR1 SGHTA and CDR2 FQGNSA. The CDR3 nucleotides read TGTGCCAGCAGCTCGGACAGGGGAAACTATGGCTACACCTTC. Its protein product is CASSSDRGNYGYTF.

The CDR3 nucleotides read TGTGCCAGCAGTTTGAGCGGGCCAACCTACGAGCAGTACTTC. It specifies CASSLSGPTYEQYF. This chain joins TRBV27 and TRBJ2-7; D might be TRBD2 (6 bases). This CDR3 spans 14 amino acids. Germline lookup yields CDR1 MNHEY and CDR2 SMNVEV (reference sequence). The ends were cut back, 3 bases at V and 2 bases at J, with 11 bases in the middle.

The chain links TRBV11-2 to TRBJ2-3; 8 bases map to TRBD2. The CDR3 has 15 amino acids. Unmatched junction bases numbered 10, after V lost 5 bases and J lost 6 bases. Germline-derived CDR1 and CDR2 are SGHAT and FQNNGV. The CDR3 DNA follows: TGTGCCAGCAGCCTTCGGAGCGGGAGTTTGGATACGCAGTATTTT. Protein: CASSLRSGSLDTQYF.

For this clone: This CDR3 is also generated by other DNA sequences in the sample. V is TRBV6-5 and J is TRBJ1-2; 7 bases align to TRBD1. Germline V CDR1 and CDR2: MNHEY, SVGAGI. V shed 6 bases, J shed 7 bases, and the junction held 5 bases outside the gene matches. This CDR3 is built from 12 residues. Here the CDR3 DNA reads TGTGCCAGCAGCCTACAGGGGAGTGGCTACACCTTC. It yields the protein CASSLQGSGYTF.

V usage is TRBV10-3 and J usage is TRBJ2-7; the D gene is possibly TRBD1 (6 bases). Germline V lookup: CDR1 ENHRY, CDR2 SYGVKD. Trimming shortened V by 3 bases and J by 3 bases, and 9 bases separated the two germline ends. This CDR3 contains 13 residues. Here the CDR3 reads CAISEKGDYEQYF. The CDR3 nucleotides read TGTGCCATCAGTGAAAAGGGGGACTACGAGCAGTACTTC.

This sequence joins TRBV6-5 and TRBJ2-5; the D is unclear. CDR3 length equals 14 residues. The germline V and J ends were trimmed by 0 bases and 1 base, with 6 bases remaining between them. The germline V gene encodes CDR1 MNHEY and CDR2 SVGAGI. The CDR3 region is CASSYSSSQETQYF. For the CDR3, the DNA is TGTGCCAGCAGTTACTCGAGTTCCCAAGAGACCCAGTACTTC.

The chain couples TRBV7-3 to TRBJ2-3, with 8 bases aligning to TRBD2. Germline CDR1 SGHTA, CDR2 FQGTGA. The CDR3 runs to 18 residues. V was pared by 5 bases and J by 2 bases, with 15 bases of the junction left unmatched. CDR3 amino acids: CASSQIGAGASATDTQYF. The CDR3 DNA reads TGTGCCAGCAGCCAAATCGGAGCGGGAGCATCAGCCACAGATACGCAGTATTTT.

This chain joins TRBV18 and TRBJ2-5, with 12 positions matching TRBD2. V shed 0 bases and J 5 bases; nucleotides not matched to a gene: 10. The CDR3 loop spans 18 amino acids. Germline V lookup: CDR1 KGHSH, CDR2 LQKENI. For the CDR3, the DNA is TGTGCCAGCTCACCACCGCCTAGCGGGGGGGCCAGGAGGGAGACCCAGTACTTC. It translates to CASSPPPSGGARRETQYF.